The 3 T cell receptor beta chains reported below all come from one sample, sequenced in a study of cytomegalovirus exposure and HLA in healthy donors. The PCR ran on 60 Vbeta and 13 Jbeta primers. Here immunoSEQ multiplex PCR was the method, and the copy in TCRdb shows in-frame clones only, minus some. This table has a few hundred thousand clones, approximately 90% appearing once. Sequencing was done on a sample of PBMCs. The receptors stem from a woman aged 18-29 years in good health and CMV-seronegative.

The V call is TRBV5-4, the J call TRBJ2-7, with 11 nucleotides matching TRBD1. CDR3 length: 14 residues. J lost 3 bases, V lost 2 bases, and 1 base had no gene match. Germline V gives CDR1 SGHNT, CDR2 YYREEE (reference sequence). In DNA, the CDR3 is TGTGCCAGCAGCTTTGGGACAGGGGGCTACGAGCAGTACTTC. Protein product: CASSFGTGGYEQYF.

V usage is TRBV5-6 and J usage is TRBJ1-1, with 7 bases identical to TRBD1. With 2 bases clipped from V and 0 bases from J, the junction kept 10 bases outside the gene matches. This CDR3 spans 17 amino acids. The germline CDR1 and CDR2 sequences are SGHDT and YYEEEE. The CDR3 here is CASSFRQGVLVNTEAFF. The DNA of the CDR3 is TGTGCCAGCAGCTTTCGACAGGGAGTATTGGTGAACACTGAAGCTTTCTTT.

The genes are TRBV7-8 and TRBJ2-7, with D perhaps TRBD1 (5 bases). The CDR3 runs 14 residues. Germline assignment: CDR1 SGHVS and CDR2 FQNEAQ. Trimming removed 5 bases at V and 1 base at J, with 12 bases between. Here the CDR3 reads CASSLRTPSYEQYF. DNA of the CDR3: TGTGCCAGCAGCCTCAGGACACCTTCCTACGAGCAGTACTTC.